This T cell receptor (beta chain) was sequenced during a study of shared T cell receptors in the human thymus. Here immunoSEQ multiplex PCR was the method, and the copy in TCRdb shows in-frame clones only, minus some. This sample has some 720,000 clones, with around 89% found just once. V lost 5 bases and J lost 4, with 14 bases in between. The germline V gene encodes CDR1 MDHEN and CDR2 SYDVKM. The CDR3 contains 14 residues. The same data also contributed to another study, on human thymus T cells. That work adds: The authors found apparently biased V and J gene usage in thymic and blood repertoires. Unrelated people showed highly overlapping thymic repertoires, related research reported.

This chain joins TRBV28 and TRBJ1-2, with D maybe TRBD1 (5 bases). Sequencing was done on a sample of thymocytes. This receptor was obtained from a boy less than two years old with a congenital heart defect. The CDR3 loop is CASSLTGAGYGYTF. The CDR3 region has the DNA TGTGCCAGCAGTCTAACTGGGGCAGGCTATGGCTACACCTTC.